What follows are 14 T cell receptor beta chains derived from one specimen sequenced in a study of spatial heterogeneity in lung cancer. TCRdb reprocessed the 5' RACE reads via MiXCR and lists one record per CDR3 protein. The sample records 35,000 to 45,000 distinct CDR3 sequences, 20% to 25% being singletons. As for time point: blood at routine non-recurrence follow-up after resection. The sequencing used PBMCs, collected at follow-up. The origin of the receptors is a female donor with early-stage non-small cell lung cancer.

The chain couples TRBV27 to TRBJ1-6; 9 nucleotides agree with TRBD1. Trimming at V came to 2 bases and at J to 10 bases, leaving 3 bases not matched to a gene. The CDR3 length is 14 residues. The germline CDR1 and CDR2 sequences are MNHEY and SMNVEV (reference sequence). The chain's CDR3 is CASSLNTGGSPLHF. CDR3 DNA: TGTGCCAGCAGTTTAAACACAGGGGGCTCACCCCTCCACTTT.

The gene calls are TRBV5-4 and TRBJ1-2; D gene unclear. The V end lost 4 bases, the J end lost 6 bases, and 7 bases lay between the germline ends. CDR3 length: 11 amino acids. Germline CDR1 is SGHNT and CDR2 is YYREEE (reference sequence). The CDR3 DNA is TGTGCCAGCAGCCAGACGGATGGCTACACCTTC. Protein sequence: CASSQTDGYTF.

The chain's CDR3 is CASSLDGRENTEAFF. CDR3 nucleotide sequence: TGCGCCAGCAGCTTGGACGGCAGGGAGAACACTGAAGCTTTCTTT. This chain links TRBV5-1 with TRBJ1-1; tentatively, D is TRBD1 (5 bases). V was clipped by 0 bases and J by 1 base, with 10 bases between them. This CDR3 region has 15 residues. Germline V lookup: CDR1 SGHRS, CDR2 YFSETQ.

This clonotype was observed a handful of times. The chain joins TRBV6-1 to TRBJ1-6, with 8 bases fitting TRBD1. The CDR3 runs to 14 residues. Germline lookup yields CDR1 MNHNS and CDR2 SASEGT. The V segment lost 4 bases and the J segment 9 bases; nucleotides outside the gene matches: 5. For the CDR3, the DNA is TGTGCCAGCAGTGCAGGGGGCGGGGGTTCACCCCTCCACTTT. Translating gives CASSAGGGGSPLHF.

The CDR3 bases are TGTGCCAGCAGCCCCGATCCTAATCAGCCCCAGCATTTT. This codes for CASSPDPNQPQHF. The genes are TRBV11-2 and TRBJ1-5; D is unclear. The CDR3 is 13 amino acids. Germline CDR1 is SGHAT and CDR2 is FQNNGV. V lost 5 bases to trimming and J lost 4 bases, with 9 bases between them.

The chain carries TRBV9 and TRBJ2-1; the match to TRBD2 covers 10 bases. J lost 0 bases, V lost 1 base, and 4 bases had no gene match. In germline, CDR1 is SGDLS, CDR2 YYNGEE. The CDR3 runs to 17 residues. This chain's CDR3 is CASSVSGTSDSYNEQFF. The CDR3 DNA follows: TGTGCCAGCAGCGTATCTGGGACTAGCGACTCCTACAATGAGCAGTTCTTC.

This rearrangement joins TRBV4-1 to TRBJ2-3; a possible D gene is TRBD2 (6 bases). V was clipped by 0 bases and J by 1 base, with 17 bases between them. The CDR3 covers 18 residues. Looked up from germline, CDR1 is MGHRA and CDR2 is YSYEKL. The CDR3 loop is CASSQDGDSSSGTDTQYF. The CDR3 nucleotides read TGCGCCAGCAGCCAAGATGGGGACTCCTCCTCGGGCACAGATACGCAGTATTTT.

The chain links TRBV6-6 to TRBJ1-2, with D unresolved. CDR3 length equals 13 residues. The V end was cut by 6 bases, the J end by 5 bases, with 13 bases between. Germline V CDR1 and CDR2: MNHNY, SVGAGI (reference sequence). CDR3 loop: CASSLQREYGYTF. CDR3 nucleotides: TGTGCCAGCAGCTTACAGCGGGAGTATGGCTACACCTTC.

The rearrangement links TRBV4-1 to TRBJ2-7, with unresolved D. The length of the CDR3 is 16 residues. Germline V gene lookup returns CDR1 MGHRA and CDR2 YSYEKL. Here the CDR3 reads CASSQDEALGNYEHYV. The CDR3 DNA reads TGCGCCAGCAGCCAAGACGAGGCGTTGGGGAACTACGAGCATTACGTC.

This clonotype was counted ten times or more. The V gene is TRBV9, the J gene TRBJ2-3, with 7 nucleotides matching TRBD2. Trimming at V came to 0 bases and at J to 3 bases, leaving 7 bases not matched to a gene. The CDR3 length is 16 residues. In germline, CDR1 is SGDLS, CDR2 YYNGEE. The CDR3 nucleotides are TGTGCCAGCAGCGTAGTTGGAGCGGGGAATACAGATACGCAGTATTTT. This gives the protein CASSVVGAGNTDTQYF.

This clonotype occurred many times. This chain uses TRBV7-9 with TRBJ2-5; D could derive from TRBD1 or TRBD2 (5 bases each). CDR1 is SEHNR and CDR2 is FQNEAQ in the germline V gene (reference sequence). The V gene lost 5 bases and the J gene lost 5 bases, with 12 bases spanning the gap. The CDR3 runs to 13 residues. The CDR3 protein is CASSPLGEETQYF. The CDR3 nucleotides read TGTGCCAGCAGCCCCCTAGGGGAGGAGACCCAGTACTTC. Complete variable domain (other parts from reference TRBV7-9 and TRBJ2-5): DTGVSQNPRHKITKRGQNVTFRCDPISEHNRLYWYRQTLGQGPEFLTYFQNEAQLEKSRLLSDRFSAERPKGSFSTLEIQRTEQGDSAMYLCASSPLGEETQYFGPGTRLLVL.

The genes are TRBV18 and TRBJ1-1, with no clear D. The ends were cut back, 11 bases at V and 1 base at J, with 14 bases in the middle. This CDR3 has 13 amino acids. Per germline, CDR1 KGHSH and CDR2 LQKENI. The CDR3 is CAGSEQSNTEAFF. In nucleotides, the CDR3 is TGTGCCGGGAGTGAACAGTCGAACACTGAAGCTTTCTTT.

The chain is built from TRBV7-2 and TRBJ2-2; 10 bases line up with TRBD2. This CDR3 contains 15 residues. The germline gives CDR1 SGHTA, CDR2 FQGNSA. After removal of 3 bases from V and 3 bases from J, the junction contained 1 base not matched to a gene. The CDR3 region has the DNA TGTGCCAGCAGCTTTCTAGCGGGAGACACCGGGGAGCTGTTTTTT. Translating it yields CASSFLAGDTGELFF.

The genes are TRBV20-1 and TRBJ1-2, with D possibly TRBD1 on 6 matching bases. The CDR3 contains 13 residues. V dropped 5 bases and J dropped 4 bases, with 14 bases sitting between them. Germline V gene data show CDR1 as DFQATT and CDR2 as SNEGSKA (reference sequence). For the CDR3, the DNA is TGCAGTGCTTCCGGGGGGGGCAGCTATGGCTACACCTTC. This gives the protein CSASGGGSYGYTF.